Included here is one T cell receptor beta chain sequence, with context. This sample includes further DNA sequences coding for the same CDR3. Every bit of the isolated RNA underwent reverse transcription, so sequencing read expressed TCRB transcripts. The repertoire was sequenced with immunoSEQ multiplex PCR; TCRdb's copy has only in-frame clones and lacks some. The sample carries a few hundred thousand clones, around 15% recorded once. The sample comes from a study of beta chain features in type 1 diabetes. Germline lookup yields CDR1 MDHEN and CDR2 SYDVKM. Trimming pared 5 bases from V and 3 bases from J, leaving 2 bases between. The CDR3 consists of 11 residues.

The genes are TRBV28 and TRBJ2-1, with D unclear. This clonotype was obtained from a woman aged 18-29 years in good health. The sequenced sample consisted of naive CD4+ T cells from blood. The chain's CDR3 is CASSHYNEQFF. CDR3 DNA sequence: TGTGCCAGCAGTCACTACAATGAGCAGTTCTTC.